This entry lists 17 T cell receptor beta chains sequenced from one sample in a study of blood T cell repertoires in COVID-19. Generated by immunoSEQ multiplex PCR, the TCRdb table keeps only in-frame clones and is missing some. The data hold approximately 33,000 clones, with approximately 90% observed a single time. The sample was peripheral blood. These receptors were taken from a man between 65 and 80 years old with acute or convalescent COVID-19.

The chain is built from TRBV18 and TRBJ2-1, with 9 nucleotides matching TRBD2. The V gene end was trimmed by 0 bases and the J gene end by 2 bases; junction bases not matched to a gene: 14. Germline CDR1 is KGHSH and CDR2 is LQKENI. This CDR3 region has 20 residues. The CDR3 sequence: CASSPPIQGTSWTTYNEQFF. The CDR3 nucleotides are TGTGCCAGCTCACCACCGATTCAGGGGACTAGCTGGACGACCTACAATGAGCAGTTCTTC.

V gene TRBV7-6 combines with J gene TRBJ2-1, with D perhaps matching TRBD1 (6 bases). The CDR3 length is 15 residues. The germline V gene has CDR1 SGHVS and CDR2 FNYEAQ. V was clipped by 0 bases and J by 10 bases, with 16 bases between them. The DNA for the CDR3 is TGTGCCAGCAGCTTAGCCGGGACAACTGATCTCGAGCAGTTCTTC. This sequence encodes CASSLAGTTDLEQFF.

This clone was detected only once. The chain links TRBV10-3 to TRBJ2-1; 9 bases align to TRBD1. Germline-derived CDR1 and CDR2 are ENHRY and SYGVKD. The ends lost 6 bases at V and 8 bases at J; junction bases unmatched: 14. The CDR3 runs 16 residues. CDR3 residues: CAIRAPSGQGGDEQFF. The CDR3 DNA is TGTGCCATCAGAGCCCCTTCGGGACAGGGAGGCGATGAGCAGTTCTTC.

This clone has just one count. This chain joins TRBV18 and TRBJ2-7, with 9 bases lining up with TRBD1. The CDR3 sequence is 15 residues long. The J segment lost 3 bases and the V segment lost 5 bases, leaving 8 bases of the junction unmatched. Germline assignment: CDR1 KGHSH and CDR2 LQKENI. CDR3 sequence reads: CASSEGQGRFYEQYF. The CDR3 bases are TGTGCCAGCTCAGAGGGACAGGGCAGATTCTACGAGCAGTACTTC. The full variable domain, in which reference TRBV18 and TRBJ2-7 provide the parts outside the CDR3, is NAGVMQNPRHLVRRRGQEARLRCSPMKGHSHVYWYRQLPEEGLKFMVYLQKENIIDESGMPKERFSAEFPKEGPSILRIQQVVRGDSAAYFCASSEGQGRFYEQYFGPGTRLTVT.

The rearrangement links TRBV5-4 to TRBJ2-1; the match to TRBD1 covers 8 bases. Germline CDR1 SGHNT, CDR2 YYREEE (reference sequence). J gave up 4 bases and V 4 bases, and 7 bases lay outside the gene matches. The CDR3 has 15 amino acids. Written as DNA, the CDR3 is TGTGCCAGCAGCGTAACAGGGGGGTGGTACAATGAGCAGTTCTTC. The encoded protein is CASSVTGGWYNEQFF.

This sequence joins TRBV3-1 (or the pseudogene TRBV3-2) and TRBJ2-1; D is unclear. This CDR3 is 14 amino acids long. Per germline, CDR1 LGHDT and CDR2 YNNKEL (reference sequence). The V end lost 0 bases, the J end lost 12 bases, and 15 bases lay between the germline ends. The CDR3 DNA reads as TGTGCCAGCAGCCAAGATGCGGCGGTCGTTCGGCAGTTCTTC. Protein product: CASSQDAAVVRQFF.

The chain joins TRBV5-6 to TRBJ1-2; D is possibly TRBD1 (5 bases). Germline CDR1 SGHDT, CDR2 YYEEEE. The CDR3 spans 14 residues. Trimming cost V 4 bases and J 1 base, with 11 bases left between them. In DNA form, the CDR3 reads TGTGCCAGCAGCCTAGGGGCTAGTAACTATGGCTACACCTTC. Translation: CASSLGASNYGYTF.

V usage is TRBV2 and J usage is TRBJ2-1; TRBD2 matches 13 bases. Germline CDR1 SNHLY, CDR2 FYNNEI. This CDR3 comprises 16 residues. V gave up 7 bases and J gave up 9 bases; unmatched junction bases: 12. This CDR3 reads CASIRLAGGGVSEQFF. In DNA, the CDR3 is TGTGCCAGCATACGACTAGCGGGAGGTGGTGTCAGTGAGCAGTTCTTC.

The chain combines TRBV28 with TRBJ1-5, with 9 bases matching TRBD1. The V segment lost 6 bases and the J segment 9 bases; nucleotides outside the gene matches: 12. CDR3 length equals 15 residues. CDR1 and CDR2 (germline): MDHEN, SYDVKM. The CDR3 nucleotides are TGTGCCAGCAGCCCTAACAGGGGGCTCGGTCGGCCCCAGCATTTT. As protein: CASSPNRGLGRPQHF.

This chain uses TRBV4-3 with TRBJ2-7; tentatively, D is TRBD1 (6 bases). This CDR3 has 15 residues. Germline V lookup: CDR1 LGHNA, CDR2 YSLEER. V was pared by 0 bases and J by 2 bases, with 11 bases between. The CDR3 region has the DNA TGCGCCAGCAGCCAAGACAGGGGTGGAACCTACGAGCAGTACTTC. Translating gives CASSQDRGGTYEQYF.

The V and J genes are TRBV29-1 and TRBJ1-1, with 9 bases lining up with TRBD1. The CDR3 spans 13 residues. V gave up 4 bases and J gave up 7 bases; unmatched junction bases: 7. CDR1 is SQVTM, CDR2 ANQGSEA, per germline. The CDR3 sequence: CSVGRTGELEAFF. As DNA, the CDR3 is TGCAGCGTTGGTCGGACAGGGGAACTTGAAGCTTTCTTT.

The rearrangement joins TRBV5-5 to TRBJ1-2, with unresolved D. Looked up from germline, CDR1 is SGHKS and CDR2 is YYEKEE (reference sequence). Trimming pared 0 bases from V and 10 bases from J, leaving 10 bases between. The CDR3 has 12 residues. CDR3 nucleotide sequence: TGTGCCAGCAGCTTGGCCGGAGAATTCTACACCTTC. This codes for CASSLAGEFYTF.

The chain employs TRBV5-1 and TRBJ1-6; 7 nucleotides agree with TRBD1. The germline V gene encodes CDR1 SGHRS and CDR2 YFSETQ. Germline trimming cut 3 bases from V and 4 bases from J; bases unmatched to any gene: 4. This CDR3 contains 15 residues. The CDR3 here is CASSWGTAYNSPLHF. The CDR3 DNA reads TGCGCCAGCAGCTGGGGGACAGCTTATAATTCACCCCTCCACTTT.

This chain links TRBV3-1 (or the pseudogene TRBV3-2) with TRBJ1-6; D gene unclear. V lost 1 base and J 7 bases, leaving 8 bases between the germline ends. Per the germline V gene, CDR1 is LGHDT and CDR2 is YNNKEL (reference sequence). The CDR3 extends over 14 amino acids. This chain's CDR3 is CASSQGPVNSPLHF. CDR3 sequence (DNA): TGTGCCAGCAGCCAAGGCCCGGTGAATTCACCCCTCCACTTT.

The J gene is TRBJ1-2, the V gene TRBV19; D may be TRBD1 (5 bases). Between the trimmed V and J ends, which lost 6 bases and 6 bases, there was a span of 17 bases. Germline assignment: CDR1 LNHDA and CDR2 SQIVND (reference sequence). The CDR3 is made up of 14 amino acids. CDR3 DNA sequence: TGTGCCAGTAGGTGGCAGGGAAGCCCCAATGGCTACACCTTC. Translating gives CASRWQGSPNGYTF.

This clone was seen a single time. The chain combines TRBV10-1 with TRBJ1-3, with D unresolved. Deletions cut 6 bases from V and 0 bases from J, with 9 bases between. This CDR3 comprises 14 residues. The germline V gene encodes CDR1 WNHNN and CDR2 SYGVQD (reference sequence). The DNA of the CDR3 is TGCGCCAGCAGGGCCCCATACTCTGGAAACACCATATATTTT. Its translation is CASRAPYSGNTIYF.

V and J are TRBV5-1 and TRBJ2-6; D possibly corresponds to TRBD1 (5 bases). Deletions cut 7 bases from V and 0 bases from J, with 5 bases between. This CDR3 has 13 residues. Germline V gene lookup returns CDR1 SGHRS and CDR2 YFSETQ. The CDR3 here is CASQGSGANVLTF. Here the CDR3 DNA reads TGCGCCAGCCAGGGCTCTGGGGCCAACGTCCTGACTTTC.